The 23 T cell receptor beta chains presented below share a single source sample, sequenced in a study of blood T cell repertoires in COVID-19. Profiling relied on immunoSEQ multiplex PCR, and the TCRdb table lists in-frame clones only, not all of them. The data hold 60,000 or so clones, with 75% to 90% observed a single time. The sequenced sample was peripheral blood. The receptors were sampled from a man aged 25 to 45 with COVID-19, enrolled during active disease.

The rearrangement links TRBV19 to TRBJ1-2, with 9 bases fitting TRBD1. The germline gives CDR1 LNHDA, CDR2 SQIVND (reference sequence). CDR3 size: 15 residues. V was clipped by 5 bases and J by 2 bases; unmatched bases: 6. CDR3 bases: TGTGCCAGTAGTGACCCCGGGACAGGGAACTATGGCTACACCTTC. Its protein is CASSDPGTGNYGYTF. The variable domain in full, with the rest retrieved from reference TRBV19 and TRBJ1-2, is DGGITQSPKYLFRKEGQNVTLSCEQNLNHDAMYWYRQDPGQGLRLIYYSQIVNDFQKGDIAEGYSVSREKKESFPLTVTSAQKNPTAFYLCASSDPGTGNYGYTFGSGTRLTVV.

This sequence joins TRBV7-9 and TRBJ1-4; possible D gene TRBD1, 5 bases. The CDR3 spans 15 residues. Trimming shortened V by 5 bases and J by 6 bases, and 16 bases separated the two germline ends. The germline gives CDR1 SEHNR, CDR2 FQNEAQ (reference sequence). CDR3 DNA: TGTGCCAGCAGCGGGGGGACGGCCGCCCATGAAAAACTGTTTTTT. It codes for CASSGGTAAHEKLFF.

The chain links TRBV19 to TRBJ1-2; 7 nucleotides match TRBD1. The CDR3 is made up of 13 amino acids. J lost 1 base, V lost 8 bases, and 4 bases had no gene match. Germline CDR1 LNHDA, CDR2 SQIVND (reference sequence). Here the CDR3 reads CASATGINYGYTF. The CDR3 region has the DNA TGTGCCAGTGCGACAGGGATTAACTATGGCTACACCTTC.

CDR3 bases: TGTGCCAGCAGTCCGTCGGGCGGGGGGTATGGCTACACCTTC. Translating gives CASSPSGGGYGYTF. The chain joins TRBV28 to TRBJ1-2; tentative D call: TRBD1 (5 bases). Germline assignment: CDR1 MDHEN and CDR2 SYDVKM. The CDR3 extends over 14 amino acids. The V gene lost 5 bases and the J gene lost 5 bases, with 15 bases spanning the gap.

The chain is built from TRBV27 and TRBJ2-1; 9 nucleotides agree with TRBD1. The length of the CDR3 is 15 residues. CDR1 and CDR2 from the germline V gene are MNHEY and SMNVEV (reference sequence). V lost 2 bases, J lost 6 bases, and 5 bases stayed unmatched. The CDR3 is CASSLRGTGPNEQFF. In DNA, the CDR3 is TGTGCCAGCAGTTTAAGAGGGACAGGGCCCAATGAGCAGTTCTTC.

This chain links TRBV19 with TRBJ2-3; 7 positions match TRBD2. The CDR3 is 17 amino acids. The V segment lost 11 bases and the J segment 3 bases; nucleotides outside the gene matches: 20. The germline V gene encodes CDR1 LNHDA and CDR2 SQIVND (reference sequence). The CDR3: CASSWVLGGRATDTQYF. For the CDR3, the DNA is TGTGCCTCATCTTGGGTCCTGGGAGGGAGGGCAACAGATACGCAGTATTTT.

The CDR3 DNA sequence: TGTGCCAGCAGCTTAGTACAGGTAGCCAAAAACATTCAGTACTTC. It yields the protein CASSLVQVAKNIQYF. J is TRBJ2-4 and V is TRBV7-2; D is possibly TRBD1 (5 bases). The V end lost 1 base, the J end lost 0 bases, and 7 bases lay between the germline ends. The length of the CDR3 is 15 residues. Germline V gene sequence: CDR1 SGHTA, CDR2 FQGNSA.

As for this clone: The same CDR3 also results from other DNA sequences found in this sample. V and J are TRBV11-2 and TRBJ2-5; 8 nucleotides align to TRBD2. The trim removed 5 bases at V and 4 bases at J, leaving 6 bases unmatched. The CDR3 length is 14 residues. Germline CDR1 reads SGHAT; CDR2 reads FQNNGV. The CDR3 nucleotides read TGTGCCAGCAGCCCAAGGACTAGCTCAGAGACCCAGTACTTC. Its translation is CASSPRTSSETQYF.

V gene TRBV19 combines with J gene TRBJ1-1; D not certain. Germline values: CDR1 LNHDA, CDR2 SQIVND (reference sequence). The CDR3 covers 12 residues. Trimming left V 3 bases short and J 6 bases short, with 8 bases between. CDR3 in DNA: TGTGCCAGTAGTATTCGAGGGCCTGAAGCTTTCTTT. Translating gives CASSIRGPEAFF. Full variable domain (rest looked up from reference TRBV19 and TRBJ1-1): DGGITQSPKYLFRKEGQNVTLSCEQNLNHDAMYWYRQDPGQGLRLIYYSQIVNDFQKGDIAEGYSVSREKKESFPLTVTSAQKNPTAFYLCASSIRGPEAFFGQGTRLTVV.

The rearrangement links TRBV19 to TRBJ2-1; the D gene is possibly TRBD2 (6 bases). Looked up from germline, CDR1 is LNHDA and CDR2 is SQIVND (reference sequence). The V and J ends lost 7 bases and 1 base respectively, with 14 bases between them. The CDR3 is 15 amino acids. In nucleotides, the CDR3 is TGTGCCAGTACCTCCGGTGGGACTTCCTACAATGAGCAGTTCTTC. Encoded protein: CASTSGGTSYNEQFF.

The chain links TRBV3-1 (or the pseudogene TRBV3-2) to TRBJ1-1; D unclear. There are 14 residues in the CDR3. Germline V CDR1 and CDR2: LGHDT, YNNKEL (reference sequence). Trimming removed 0 bases from V and 1 base from J, with 6 bases in between. The CDR3 nucleotides are TGTGCCAGCAGCCAAGATAGCAGGAACACTGAAGCTTTCTTT. Translation: CASSQDSRNTEAFF.

This chain joins TRBV2 and TRBJ1-5; 7 nucleotides agree with TRBD1. Germline V gives CDR1 SNHLY, CDR2 FYNNEI. The CDR3 has 14 residues. V was clipped by 8 bases and J by 3 bases; unmatched bases: 7. CDR3 nucleotide sequence: TGTGCCAGCTCTGGGGGACAGTCCAATCAGCCCCAGCATTTT. Amino acids: CASSGGQSNQPQHF.

Concerning this clone: The sample holds other DNA sequences that translate to the same CDR3. V and J are TRBV7-2 and TRBJ2-5; 8 bases map to TRBD2. CDR3 length equals 15 residues. CDR1 and CDR2 (germline): SGHTA, FQGNSA. The junction had 19 bases not matched to a gene; V was cut back by 5 bases and J by 14 bases. The chain's CDR3 is CASSAGGDLAGYQYF. Written as DNA, the CDR3 is TGTGCCAGCAGCGCCGGAGGGGACCTAGCGGGCTACCAATACTTC.

This clone was detected only a few times. V gene TRBV2 combines with J gene TRBJ1-3; D unclear. Germline V CDR1 and CDR2: SNHLY, FYNNEI. Trimming took 4 bases from V and 2 from J, leaving 6 bases between them. This CDR3 region has 13 residues. CDR3 loop: CASSGDPGNTIYF. The CDR3 DNA follows: TGTGCCAGCAGTGGCGATCCTGGAAACACCATATATTTT.

CDR3 residues: CATSRGGGYLQPQHF. The CDR3 DNA is TGTGCCACCAGCAGAGGAGGAGGGTATCTCCAGCCCCAGCATTTT. V and J are TRBV15 and TRBJ1-5; D is unclear. Germline assignment: CDR1 LNHNV and CDR2 YYDKDF (reference sequence). This CDR3 comprises 15 residues. V was pared by 1 base and J by 7 bases, with 14 bases between.

This clone was counted once. The chain joins TRBV19 to TRBJ2-1; tentative D call: TRBD2 (6 bases). Trimming cost V 6 bases and J 7 bases, with 22 bases left between them. This CDR3 contains 16 residues. The germline CDR1 and CDR2 sequences are LNHDA and SQIVND (reference sequence). The CDR3 is CASSPARVGGKNEQFF. The CDR3, as DNA: TGTGCCAGTAGCCCAGCTAGGGTCGGCGGGAAGAATGAGCAGTTCTTC. Full variable domain (rest looked up from reference TRBV19 and TRBJ2-1): DGGITQSPKYLFRKEGQNVTLSCEQNLNHDAMYWYRQDPGQGLRLIYYSQIVNDFQKGDIAEGYSVSREKKESFPLTVTSAQKNPTAFYLCASSPARVGGKNEQFFGPGTRLTVL.

With respect to this clone: A clone one base away is much larger, so this may be a read error. Additional DNA sequences in this sample encode the identical CDR3. The J gene is TRBJ2-7, the V gene TRBV20-1; D remains unclear. The CDR3 totals 11 residues. Germline V CDR1 and CDR2: DFQATT, SNEGSKA (reference sequence). V lost 6 bases and J lost 1, with 7 bases in between. CDR3 protein: CSARGSYEQYF. The CDR3 DNA follows: TGCAGTGCCCGAGGTTCCTACGAGCAGTACTTC.

The gene calls are TRBV11-3 and TRBJ2-3; a possible D gene is TRBD1 (6 bases). Germline V gene data show CDR1 as SGHNT and CDR2 as YENEEA. This CDR3 comprises 14 residues. V was shortened by 3 bases and J by 5 bases, with 12 bases between the two germline ends. The CDR3 bases are TGTGCCAGCAGCTTGGGCAGGGGCAGAGATACGCAGTATTTT. It yields the protein CASSLGRGRDTQYF.

The gene calls are TRBV4-2 and TRBJ1-1; D is uncertain. The CDR3 runs 11 residues. Germline V gives CDR1 LGHNA, CDR2 YNFKEQ. The V end was cut by 6 bases, the J end by 6 bases, with 8 bases between. The CDR3 region has the DNA TGTGCCAGCAGGCCGACATCTGAAGCTTTCTTT. Encoded protein: CASRPTSEAFF.

V gene TRBV18 combines with J gene TRBJ2-1; D gene unclear. Germline V gene lookup returns CDR1 KGHSH and CDR2 LQKENI. The CDR3 is made up of 13 amino acids. V shed 0 bases and J shed 5 bases, with 5 bases lying between them. The CDR3 DNA reads TGTGCCAGCTCACCACCCGGTGACAATGAGCAGTTCTTC. It specifies CASSPPGDNEQFF.

The chain recombines TRBV4-3 with TRBJ1-4; 8 bases map to TRBD1. Germline V lookup: CDR1 LGHNA, CDR2 YSLEER. J was trimmed by 8 bases and V by 0 bases; bases with no gene match: 8. The CDR3 extends over 16 amino acids. The CDR3 DNA sequence: TGCGCCAGCAGCCAAGACTTAGGGACAGGACCAGAAAAACTGTTTTTT. It yields the protein CASSQDLGTGPEKLFF.

This rearrangement joins TRBV13 to TRBJ1-1, with a weak D call TRBD1 (5 bases). This CDR3 has 15 amino acids. The ends were cut back, 6 bases at V and 3 bases at J, with 17 bases in the middle. Germline V gene sequence: CDR1 PRHDT, CDR2 FYEKMQ (reference sequence). CDR3 nucleotide sequence: TGTGCCAGCAGATGGAGGGGTGCCATGGACACTGAAGCTTTCTTT. Protein sequence: CASRWRGAMDTEAFF.

This chain links TRBV2 with TRBJ1-1, with a possible D match to TRBD1 (6 bases). This CDR3 spans 15 amino acids. V was shortened by 5 bases and J by 4 bases, with 17 bases between the two germline ends. Germline CDR1 and CDR2: SNHLY and FYNNEI. CDR3 in DNA: TGTGCCAGCAGTCTTGAGGGGGTGTGGAGCACTGAAGCTTTCTTT. It codes for CASSLEGVWSTEAFF.